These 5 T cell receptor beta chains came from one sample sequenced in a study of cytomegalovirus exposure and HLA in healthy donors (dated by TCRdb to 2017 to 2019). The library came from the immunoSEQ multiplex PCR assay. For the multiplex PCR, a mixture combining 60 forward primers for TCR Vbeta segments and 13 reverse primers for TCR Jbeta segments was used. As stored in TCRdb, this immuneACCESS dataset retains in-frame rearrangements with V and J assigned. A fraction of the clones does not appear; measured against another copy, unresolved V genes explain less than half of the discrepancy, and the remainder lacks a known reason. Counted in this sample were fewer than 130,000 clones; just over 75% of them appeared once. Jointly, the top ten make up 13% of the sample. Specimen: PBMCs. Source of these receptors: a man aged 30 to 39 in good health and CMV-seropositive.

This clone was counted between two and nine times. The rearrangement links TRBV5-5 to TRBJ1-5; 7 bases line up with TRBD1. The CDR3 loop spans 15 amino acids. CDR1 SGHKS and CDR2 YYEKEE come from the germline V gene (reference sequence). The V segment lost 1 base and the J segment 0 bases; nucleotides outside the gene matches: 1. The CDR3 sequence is CASSLTGDSNQPQHF. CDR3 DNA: TGTGCCAGCAGCTTGACAGGGGATAGCAATCAGCCCCAGCATTTT.

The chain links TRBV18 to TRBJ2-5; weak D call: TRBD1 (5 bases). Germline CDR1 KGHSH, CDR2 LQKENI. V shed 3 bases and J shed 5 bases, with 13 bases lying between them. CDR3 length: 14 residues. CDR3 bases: TGTGCCAGCTCACCTCCAGGGAACACTGAGACCCAGTACTTC. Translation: CASSPPGNTETQYF.

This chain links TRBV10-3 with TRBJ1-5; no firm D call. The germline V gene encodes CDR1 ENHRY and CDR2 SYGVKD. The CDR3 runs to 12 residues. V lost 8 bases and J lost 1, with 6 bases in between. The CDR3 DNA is TGTGCCATCTCCGCGAGCAATCAGCCCCAGCATTTT. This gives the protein CAISASNQPQHF.

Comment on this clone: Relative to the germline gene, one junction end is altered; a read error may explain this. The CDR3 here is CASREPGTGTF. The CDR3 DNA is TGTGCCAGCAGGGAACCCGGGACAGGGACGTTT. The chain uses TRBV2 and TRBJ1-1; TRBD1 matches 9 bases. The V gene's germline CDR1 is SNHLY and CDR2 FYNNEI. This CDR3 region has 11 residues.

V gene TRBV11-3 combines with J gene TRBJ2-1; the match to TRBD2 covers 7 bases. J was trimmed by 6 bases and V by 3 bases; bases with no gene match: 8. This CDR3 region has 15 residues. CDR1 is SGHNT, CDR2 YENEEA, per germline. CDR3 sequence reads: CASSLGRGVSNEQFF. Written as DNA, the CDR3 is TGTGCCAGCAGCTTGGGCCGGGGGGTAAGCAATGAGCAGTTCTTC.